This T cell receptor beta chain was sequenced during a study of blood T cell repertoires in COVID-19. The overall study: Sites across the United States, Italy and Spain contributed samples from acute and convalescent COVID-19. The analysed material was cDNA or gDNA that came from T cells, B-cell-depleted T cells, or PBMCs.

Trimming pared 4 bases from V and 3 bases from J, leaving 13 bases between. This CDR3 has 14 residues. Germline lookup yields CDR1 SGHKS and CDR2 YYEKEE (reference sequence). As originally analysed: The assay estimated nucleated cells by amplifying reference gene primers. Libraries were prepared by immunoSEQ multiplex PCR; TCRdb keeps only in-frame clonotypes and omits some of them. V, J and clone size are taken as reported in that table, and D and trimming were inferred from the DNA itself. The sample contains over 30,000 clones, less than 95% of which appear only once. The source of this sequence is a man older than 75 with acute or convalescent COVID-19. Sequenced sample: peripheral blood. V gene TRBV5-5 combines with J gene TRBJ1-1; a possible D gene is TRBD1 (5 bases). The CDR3 sequence is CASSRWGVDTEAFF. CDR3 bases: TGTGCCAGCAGCCGCTGGGGGGTGGACACTGAAGCTTTCTTT.